The next 32 T cell receptor beta chains were all read from a single sample in a study of CD8+ T cells in alopecia areata. Extraction of RNA preceded its reverse transcription into cDNA, which served as the sequencing template. Sequenced by immunoSEQ multiplex PCR; TCRdb stores in-frame clones only, minus some. The table shows around 98,000 clones, with roughly 47% occurring only once. Sequencing was performed on CD4+ T cells sorted from blood. These receptors all come from a human donor with alopecia areata.

The V and J genes are TRBV2 and TRBJ2-5; D ambiguous. The CDR3 is 11 amino acids. Trimming took off 6 bases at V and 5 bases at J, with 7 bases between the two ends. The germline gives CDR1 SNHLY, CDR2 FYNNEI. DNA for the CDR3: TGTGCCAGCAGCCCTTTGGAGACCCAGTACTTC. It yields the protein CASSPLETQYF. The variable domain in full, completed from reference TRBV2 and TRBJ2-5, reads EPEVTQTPSHQVTQMGQEVILRCVPISNHLYFYWYRQILGQKVEFLVSFYNNEISEKSEIFDDQFSVERPDGSNFTLKIRSTKLEDSAMYFCASSPLETQYFGPGTRLLVL.

V usage is TRBV14 and J usage is TRBJ1-4, with TRBD1 matching over 7 bases. J gave up 8 bases and V 4 bases, and 4 bases lay outside the gene matches. Germline assignment: CDR1 SGHDN and CDR2 FVKESK. The CDR3 length is 13 residues. CDR3 sequence reads: CASSRDRGEKLFF. CDR3 coding DNA: TGTGCCAGCAGCCGGGACAGAGGAGAAAAACTGTTTTTT.

This rearrangement joins TRBV9 to TRBJ2-5, with D perhaps TRBD2 (6 bases). This CDR3 region has 14 residues. The germline V and J ends were trimmed by 0 bases and 2 bases, with 8 bases remaining between them. Germline loops: CDR1 SGDLS, CDR2 YYNGEE. Here the CDR3 DNA reads TGTGCCAGCAGCGTAGGTAGCGGACAAGAGACCCAGTACTTC. Its translation is CASSVGSGQETQYF.

This clone came up a few times. V usage is TRBV29-1 and J usage is TRBJ2-1, with a weak D call TRBD1 (6 bases). CDR1 is SQVTM, CDR2 ANQGSEA, per germline. The CDR3 consists of 16 residues. V was trimmed by 0 bases and J by 3 bases, leaving 15 bases between them. The CDR3 coding sequence is TGCAGCGTTGAAGATAGGTTGCAGGGGAACTACAATGAGCAGTTCTTC. Translated: CSVEDRLQGNYNEQFF.

The genes are TRBV30 and TRBJ1-5, with 7 bases aligning to TRBD1. The ends lost 3 bases at V and 4 bases at J; junction bases unmatched: 3. Germline V gene lookup returns CDR1 GTSNPN and CDR2 SVGIG (reference sequence). This CDR3 contains 13 residues. This chain's CDR3 is CAWRQDRNQPQHF. As DNA, the CDR3 is TGTGCCTGGAGGCAGGACAGGAATCAGCCCCAGCATTTT.

The genes are TRBV6-5 and TRBJ2-1; D is ambiguous. V lost 9 bases and J 0 bases, leaving 9 bases between the germline ends. This CDR3 is 13 amino acids long. Germline V gene lookup returns CDR1 MNHEY and CDR2 SVGAGI. The CDR3 DNA reads TGTGCCAGTTTGTCAAGCTCCTACAATGAGCAGTTCTTC. Translation gives CASLSSSYNEQFF.

The chain couples TRBV4-3 to TRBJ2-2; 10 bases agree with TRBD2. This CDR3 region has 15 residues. Germline trimming cut 5 bases from V and 6 bases from J; bases unmatched to any gene: 6. CDR1 and CDR2 from the germline V gene are LGHNA and YSLEER. Here the CDR3 DNA reads TGCGCCAGCAGCACGACTAGCGGGTTGCCCGGGGAGCTGTTTTTT. It yields the protein CASSTTSGLPGELFF.

This clone came up a few times. The V and J genes are TRBV28 and TRBJ1-2, with 7 positions matching TRBD1. Looked up from germline, CDR1 is MDHEN and CDR2 is SYDVKM. Losses at the gene ends were 6 bases for V and 4 bases for J; bases not matched to a gene: 8. The CDR3 has 14 residues. DNA of the CDR3: TGTGCCAGCAGCCGCAGGGGGGTCGGCTATGGCTACACCTTC. It yields the protein CASSRRGVGYGYTF.

This chain links TRBV29-1 with TRBJ2-7, with D possibly being TRBD2 (5 bases). Trimming stripped 3 bases from V and 6 bases from J, with 9 bases between. CDR1 is SQVTM and CDR2 is ANQGSEA in the germline V gene. The CDR3 is made up of 11 amino acids. The CDR3 bases are TGCAGCGTTGAGAGTGGGAGCGAGCAGTACTTC. Protein: CSVESGSEQYF.

The chain links TRBV29-1 to TRBJ2-7, with 11 bases fitting TRBD2. The CDR3 contains 13 residues. From germline, CDR1 is SQVTM and CDR2 ANQGSEA. The V segment lost 6 bases and the J segment 4 bases; nucleotides outside the gene matches: 5. This CDR3 is CSVPGTSGYEQYF. For the CDR3, the DNA is TGCAGCGTCCCCGGGACTAGCGGTTACGAGCAGTACTTC.

This clone was picked up a small number of times. The V and J genes are TRBV29-1 and TRBJ2-2; D gene uncertain. Germline loops: CDR1 SQVTM, CDR2 ANQGSEA. Between the trimmed V and J ends, which lost 3 bases and 2 bases, there was a span of 10 bases. The CDR3 has 14 residues. CDR3 residues: CSVERQPNTGELFF. In nucleotides, the CDR3 is TGCAGCGTTGAGCGACAACCTAACACCGGGGAGCTGTTTTTT.

This chain joins TRBV29-1 and TRBJ1-5; D is undetermined. Trimming stripped 4 bases from V and 6 bases from J, with 16 bases between. The CDR3 is made up of 14 amino acids. Germline CDR1 is SQVTM and CDR2 is ANQGSEA. In DNA form, the CDR3 reads TGCAGCGTTGGAGTAGGGCCCAGCGGTCAGCCCCAGCATTTT. Its translation is CSVGVGPSGQPQHF.

The chain has TRBV5-1 and TRBJ2-3; 9 positions agree with TRBD1. This CDR3 is 17 amino acids long. From germline, CDR1 is SGHRS and CDR2 YFSETQ. J gave up 1 base and V 6 bases, and 12 bases lay outside the gene matches. The CDR3 bases are TGCGCCAGCAAGGCTACGACCGGGACAGGGCGCACAGATACGCAGTATTTT. Its protein product is CASKATTGTGRTDTQYF.

This clone was counted a few times. Other DNA sequences in this specimen translate into the identical CDR3. This chain connects TRBV29-1 to TRBJ1-1; 7 nucleotides match TRBD1. The junction had 0 bases not matched to a gene; V was cut back by 4 bases and J by 1 base. Germline V gives CDR1 SQVTM, CDR2 ANQGSEA. This CDR3 spans 12 amino acids. The CDR3 sequence: CSVGQGNTEAFF. In DNA, the CDR3 is TGCAGCGTTGGACAGGGGAACACTGAAGCTTTCTTT.

This clone is medium-sized in the sample. The chain links TRBV21-1 to TRBJ2-2. TRBV21-1 represents a pseudogene. CDR3 length: 15 amino acids. Here the CDR3 reads CASSNGGRDTGELFF. The CDR3, as DNA: TGTGCCAGCAGCAATGGGGGAAGGGACACCGGGGAGCTGTTTTTT.

This CDR3 is CASSLVWGLENEQFF. The CDR3 nucleotides are TGCGCCAGCAGCTTGGTTTGGGGCCTAGAGAATGAGCAGTTCTTC. V is TRBV5-1 and J is TRBJ2-1; tentative D call: TRBD1 (5 bases). Between the trimmed V and J ends, which lost 0 bases and 7 bases, there was a span of 14 bases. The CDR3 contains 15 residues. Germline V gives CDR1 SGHRS, CDR2 YFSETQ.

This rearrangement joins TRBV28 to TRBJ2-7; 7 bases line up with TRBD2. The V and J ends lost 5 bases and 3 bases, in that order; junction bases with no gene match: 4. In germline, CDR1 is MDHEN, CDR2 SYDVKM. The CDR3 consists of 13 residues. The CDR3, as DNA: TGTGCCAGCAGTGCGGGAGCTAGCTACGAGCAGTACTTC. This gives the protein CASSAGASYEQYF.

This chain links TRBV30 with TRBJ1-6, with D perhaps matching TRBD1 (5 bases). Germline CDR1 GTSNPN, CDR2 SVGIG (reference sequence). V was shortened by 3 bases and J by 10 bases, with 10 bases between the two germline ends. The CDR3 spans 12 residues. The CDR3 DNA follows: TGTGCCTGGAGCAGGGCTGGCTCACCCCTCCACTTT. As protein: CAWSRAGSPLHF. Variable domain in full (rest from reference TRBV30 and TRBJ1-6): SQTIHQWPATLVQPVGSPLSLECTVEGTSNPNLYWYRQAAGRGLQLLFYSVGIGQISSEVPQNLSASRPQDRQFILSSKKLLLSDSGFYLCAWSRAGSPLHFGNGTRLTVT.

This clone showed up just a few times. The chain employs TRBV29-1 and TRBJ1-2; TRBD1 agrees at 8 bases. Looked up from germline, CDR1 is SQVTM and CDR2 is ANQGSEA. Trimming at V came to 5 bases and at J to 6 bases, leaving 2 bases not matched to a gene. CDR3 length: 11 residues. The DNA for the CDR3 is TGCAGCGTTTGGACAGGGAATGGCTACACCTTC. Translating gives CSVWTGNGYTF. Full variable domain (remainder filled in from reference TRBV29-1 and TRBJ1-2): SAVISQKPSRDICQRGTSLTIQCQVDSQVTMMFWYRQQPGQSLTLIATANQGSEATYESGFVIDKFPISRPNLTFSTLTVSNMSPEDSSIYLCSVWTGNGYTFGSGTRLTVV.

In this sample, this clone turned up a few times. This chain connects TRBV18 to TRBJ2-1; the D is unclear. The V and J ends lost 6 bases and 6 bases respectively, with 18 bases between them. Germline CDR1 KGHSH, CDR2 LQKENI. The length of the CDR3 is 15 residues. The CDR3 bases are TGTGCCAGCTCTTACAACCCTCCCGTTCCCAATGAGCAGTTCTTC. Protein sequence: CASSYNPPVPNEQFF.

V gene TRBV30 combines with J gene TRBJ1-3; D unclear. The V gene's germline CDR1 is GTSNPN and CDR2 SVGIG (reference sequence). This CDR3 comprises 14 residues. CDR3 loop: CAAVEENSGNTIYF. CDR3 coding DNA: TGTGCGGCGGTGGAGGAAAACTCTGGAAACACCATATATTTT.

This chain joins TRBV5-1 and TRBJ2-1, with a possible D match to TRBD1 (6 bases). Germline CDR1 SGHRS, CDR2 YFSETQ. V was shortened by 3 bases and J by 9 bases, with 7 bases between the two germline ends. The CDR3 length is 11 residues. The CDR3 loop is CASSSDSEQFF. In DNA, the CDR3 is TGCGCCAGCAGCTCGGACAGTGAGCAGTTCTTC.

This chain connects TRBV29-1 to TRBJ2-4; TRBD1 matches at 9 bases. Trimming removed 6 bases from V and 4 bases from J; junction bases left unmatched: 4. CDR1 is SQVTM, CDR2 ANQGSEA, per germline. This CDR3 has 13 residues. DNA for the CDR3: TGCAGCGTAGGAGGGACAGGGAAAAACATTCAGTACTTC. It is translated as CSVGGTGKNIQYF.

The sample holds a few counts of this clone. The chain couples TRBV14 to TRBJ1-1; 9 bases map to TRBD1. The V gene's germline CDR1 is SGHDN and CDR2 FVKESK. CDR3 length: 20 residues. The V gene end was trimmed by 0 bases and the J gene end by 3 bases; junction bases not matched to a gene: 17. The CDR3 DNA is TGTGCCAGCAGCCAAGAGGTTTTTTTAGGGACAGGGATCGGGTACACTGAAGCTTTCTTT. This encodes CASSQEVFLGTGIGYTEAFF.

The rearrangement links TRBV29-1 to TRBJ2-7; D is uncertain. This CDR3 region has 13 residues. Trimming removed 3 bases from V and 5 bases from J, with 14 bases in between. CDR1 is SQVTM and CDR2 is ANQGSEA in the germline V gene. CDR3 protein: CSVEGMSRDEQYF. Written as DNA, the CDR3 is TGCAGCGTTGAGGGGATGAGTAGGGACGAGCAGTACTTC.

This clone was seen more than once but under ten times. V is TRBV2 and J is TRBJ1-6; 12 bases map to TRBD1. Per germline, CDR1 SNHLY and CDR2 FYNNEI. The length of the CDR3 is 13 residues. Losses at the gene ends were 11 bases for V and 9 bases for J; bases not matched to a gene: 5. The CDR3 here is CAGDRGRGSPLHF. The CDR3 nucleotides read TGTGCCGGGGACAGGGGGCGCGGTTCACCCCTCCACTTT.

CDR3 residues: CSEGNTQYF. The CDR3 DNA reads TGCAGCGAGGGAAATACGCAGTATTTT. This chain joins TRBV29-1 and TRBJ2-3, with D unresolved. Germline V gene lookup returns CDR1 SQVTM and CDR2 ANQGSEA. V lost 7 bases to trimming and J lost 7 bases, with 6 bases between them. CDR3 length: 9 amino acids.

The rearrangement links TRBV28 to TRBJ2-5; no definite D call. The V gene lost 4 bases and the J gene lost 3 bases, with 9 bases spanning the gap. The germline CDR1 and CDR2 sequences are MDHEN and SYDVKM. The CDR3 sequence is 13 residues long. CDR3 nucleotides: TGTGCCAGCAGTTATCAGGCGAAAGAGACCCAGTACTTC. Protein product: CASSYQAKETQYF.

The gene calls are TRBV5-6 and TRBJ2-7, with D unclear. The germline V gene encodes CDR1 SGHDT and CDR2 YYEEEE. V was pared by 4 bases and J by 7 bases, with 18 bases between. CDR3 length equals 14 residues. CDR3 region: CASSPWTGPLEQYF. CDR3 in DNA: TGTGCCAGCAGCCCCTGGACCGGACCCCTGGAGCAGTACTTC. Full variable domain (remainder filled in from reference TRBV5-6 and TRBJ2-7): DAGVTQSPTHLIKTRGQQVTLRCSPKSGHDTVSWYQQALGQGPQFIFQYYEEEERQRGNFPDRFSGHQFPNYSSELNVNALLLGDSALYLCASSPWTGPLEQYFGPGTRLTVT.

The chain has TRBV7-2 and TRBJ2-2; 7 bases are a match to TRBD1. This CDR3 has 15 amino acids. After removal of 5 bases from V and 6 bases from J, the junction contained 9 bases not matched to a gene. In germline, CDR1 is SGHTA, CDR2 FQGNSA. CDR3 amino acids: CASSQRGTASGELFF. The CDR3 DNA follows: TGTGCCAGCAGCCAGAGGGGGACAGCCTCCGGGGAGCTGTTTTTT.

In this sample, this clone turned up a few times. The chain recombines TRBV29-1 with TRBJ1-4, with a possible D match to TRBD1 (6 bases). This CDR3 is built from 13 residues. Trimming cost V 4 bases and J 3 bases, with 9 bases left between them. The germline gives CDR1 SQVTM, CDR2 ANQGSEA. The DNA of the CDR3 is TGCAGCGTTGTAGGGGGGGCTAATGAAAAACTGTTTTTT. Its protein product is CSVVGGANEKLFF.

This clone occurred once. The rearrangement links TRBV5-1 to TRBJ1-1, with D possibly being TRBD1 (6 bases). The V end lost 1 base, the J end lost 3 bases, and 10 bases lay between the germline ends. This CDR3 comprises 14 residues. The germline gives CDR1 SGHRS, CDR2 YFSETQ. CDR3 sequence reads: CASSLRTEYTEAFF. The CDR3 DNA reads TGCGCCAGCAGCTTGAGGACAGAATACACTGAAGCTTTCTTT.